The clone carrying this T cell receptor (beta chain) is classed as medium-sized. Its antigen is unidentified. Each CDR3 protein is one row after TCRdb ran MiXCR on the 5' RACE reads. The table shows several thousand distinct CDR3 sequences, with roughly 12% occurring only once. This sample is part of a study of spatial heterogeneity in lung cancer. Whole-study findings and limits: Intratumoral expanded alpha and beta TCR counts were found to track tumor mutation counts.

The sample's time point: sample taken at primary tumor resection. Whole RNA came from tumor, nontumor lung or frozen PBMC and was sequenced without being sorted. Germline V gene data show CDR1 as SGHNT and CDR2 as YYREEE (reference sequence). This CDR3 region has 14 residues. Trimming at V came to 0 bases and at J to 2 bases, leaving 1 base not matched to a gene. The J gene is TRBJ2-5, the V gene TRBV5-4; the match to TRBD1 covers 7 bases. The clonotype originates from a male donor with early-stage non-small cell lung cancer. The input for sequencing was lung tumor tissue, taken at surgery. CDR3 amino acids: CASSLEQGQETQYF. The CDR3 DNA reads TGTGCCAGCAGCTTGGAACAGGGGCAAGAGACCCAGTACTTC.